These 9 T cell receptor beta chains share one sample of origin, sequenced in a study of shared T cell receptors in the human thymus. Assay used: immunoSEQ multiplex PCR; TCRdb lists only in-frame clones, some missing. The sample consists of hundreds of thousands of clones, roughly 90% of them appearing once. The sample also formed part of further work on human thymus T cells.

The sequenced material came from thymocytes. Source of these receptors: a boy under two years old with a congenital heart defect.

CDR3 DNA: TGTGCCAGCAGTGAACTCGAGGTTACAGAGACCCAGTACTTC. As protein: CASSELEVTETQYF. The rearrangement links TRBV25-1 to TRBJ2-5; D is unresolved. V lost 2 bases, J lost 4 bases, and 11 bases lay in between. The germline V gene has CDR1 MGHDK and CDR2 SYGVNS. The CDR3 contains 14 residues.

The chain has TRBV28 and TRBJ2-7; D possibly corresponds to TRBD2 (7 bases). V was cut by 7 bases and J by 7 bases, with 29 bases left in between. Per the germline V gene, CDR1 is MDHEN and CDR2 is SYDVKM. This CDR3 is 17 amino acids long. The CDR3 DNA sequence: TGTGCCAGCACCATCGTACCGGGGGGCGGAGGGGAGTGGGAGCAGTACTTC. Protein sequence: CASTIVPGGGGEWEQYF.

This clone turned up a few times. The chain couples TRBV28 to TRBJ1-3, with a weak D call TRBD1 (5 bases). The germline V gene encodes CDR1 MDHEN and CDR2 SYDVKM. The CDR3 has 15 residues. The V gene lost 4 bases and the J gene lost 2 bases, with 12 bases spanning the gap. In DNA form, the CDR3 reads TGTGCCAGCAGTTCCCCCAGGGTCACTGGAAACACCATATATTTT. As protein: CASSSPRVTGNTIYF. The full variable domain, in which reference TRBV28 and TRBJ1-3 provide the parts outside the CDR3, is DVKVTQSSRYLVKRTGEKVFLECVQDMDHENMFWYRQDPGLGLRLIYFSYDVKMKEKGDIPEGYSVSREKKERFSLILESASTNQTSMYLCASSSPRVTGNTIYFGEGSWLTVV.

In this sample, this clone turned up once. This sequence joins TRBV7-9 and TRBJ2-1, with D uncertain. The CDR3 extends over 16 amino acids. Per the germline V gene, CDR1 is SEHNR and CDR2 is FQNEAQ (reference sequence). Between the trimmed V and J ends, which lost 2 bases and 6 bases, there was a span of 17 bases. The CDR3 protein is CASSLSVYSRSNEQFF. As DNA, the CDR3 is TGTGCCAGCAGCTTAAGCGTCTATTCTAGGTCCAATGAGCAGTTCTTC.

The rearrangement uses TRBV23-1 and TRBJ2-1; 14 bases line up with TRBD2. TRBV23-1 is classed as an ORF, of uncertain function. The CDR3 has 16 residues. The junction had 1 base not matched to a gene; V was cut back by 3 bases and J by 3 bases. This chain's CDR3 is CASSQGLAGDYNEQFF. In DNA form, the CDR3 reads TGCGCCAGCAGTCAGGGACTAGCGGGAGACTACAATGAGCAGTTCTTC.

The chain carries TRBV12-2 and TRBJ2-7; the table's TRBD2 call for D was not verified on the DNA. TRBV12-2 has pseudogene status. This CDR3 contains 18 residues. CDR3 region: CASPRVSGRTTGGYEQYF. The CDR3 DNA reads as TGTGCAAGTCCACGAGTTAGCGGGAGGACTACCGGTGGGTACGAGCAGTACTTC.

This clone occurred a few times. V is TRBV29-1 and J is TRBJ2-4; 8 bases are shared with TRBD2. The V gene end was trimmed by 3 bases and the J gene end by 2 bases; junction bases not matched to a gene: 15. There are 18 residues in the CDR3. Germline lookup yields CDR1 SQVTM and CDR2 ANQGSEA. For the CDR3, the DNA is TGCAGCGTTGAGATTGGGGAGAGCGGGAGTGGGACCAAAAACATTCAGTACTTC. It translates to CSVEIGESGSGTKNIQYF.

This chain joins TRBV7-2 and TRBJ2-5, with 8 bases matching TRBD2. The V and J ends lost 1 base and 5 bases, in that order; junction bases with no gene match: 12. Germline V lookup: CDR1 SGHTA, CDR2 FQGNSA. This CDR3 region has 17 residues. The CDR3 sequence is CASSLGFGRAPPETQYF. The CDR3, as DNA: TGTGCCAGCAGCTTAGGGTTCGGGAGGGCCCCCCCCGAGACCCAGTACTTC.

The rearrangement joins TRBV11-3 to TRBJ2-1; unclear D gene. V was clipped by 0 bases and J by 8 bases, with 11 bases between them. The V gene's germline CDR1 is SGHNT and CDR2 YENEEA. The CDR3 contains 14 residues. The CDR3: CASSLERSSYEQFF. The CDR3, as DNA: TGTGCCAGCAGCTTAGAAAGGAGTAGCTATGAGCAGTTCTTC. Combining the CDR3 with reference TRBV11-3 and TRBJ2-1 gives the whole variable domain EAGVVQSPRYKIIEKKQPVAFWCNPISGHNTLYWYLQNLGQGPELLIRYENEEAVDDSQLPKDRFSAERLKGVDSTLKIQPAELGDSAVYLCASSLERSSYEQFFGPGTRLTVL.